This entry lists 11 T cell receptor beta chains sequenced from one sample in a study of CD8 T cells in ankylosing spondylitis. Each CDR3 protein is one row after TCRdb ran MiXCR on the 5' RACE reads. Among some 400,000 distinct CDR3 sequences listed, approximately 20% were seen once. Overall study results and limits: A TCR beta motif made of 7 to 9 highly homologous variants seemed typical of ankylosing spondylitis blood.

The antigens of these receptors remain unknown. Sequenced input: blood, either unsorted or a sorted T cell fraction (not recorded which). These receptors all stem from a male donor with ankylosing spondylitis.

This chain uses TRBV11-3 with TRBJ2-3, with TRBD2 matching 9 bases. In germline, CDR1 is SGHNT, CDR2 YENEEA. This CDR3 spans 17 amino acids. J lost 2 bases, V lost 4 bases, and 10 bases had no gene match. CDR3 protein: CASSSPEASGNTDTQYF. CDR3 DNA: TGTGCCAGCAGCTCTCCAGAGGCTAGCGGGAACACAGATACGCAGTATTTT. Looking up the rest from reference TRBV11-3 and TRBJ2-3 gives the full variable domain: EAGVVQSPRYKIIEKKQPVAFWCNPISGHNTLYWYLQNLGQGPELLIRYENEEAVDDSQLPKDRFSAERLKGVDSTLKIQPAELGDSAVYLCASSSPEASGNTDTQYFGPGTRLTVL.

A few counts support this clonotype. DNA for the CDR3: TGTGCCAGCAGCACGACAGATTATAGCAATCAGCCCCAGCATTTT. Translation: CASSTTDYSNQPQHF. The J gene is TRBJ1-5, the V gene TRBV5-5; possible D gene TRBD1, 5 bases. Trimming removed 4 bases at V and 0 bases at J, with 11 bases between. The CDR3 spans 15 residues. CDR1 and CDR2 (germline): SGHKS, YYEKEE (reference sequence).

The rearrangement links TRBV4-1 to TRBJ2-5; 7 nucleotides agree with TRBD1. The CDR3 contains 15 residues. V gave up 4 bases and J gave up 2 bases; unmatched junction bases: 7. The germline V gene encodes CDR1 MGHRA and CDR2 YSYEKL. The CDR3 loop reads CASSLMATGQETQYF. For the CDR3, the DNA is TGCGCCAGCAGCCTCATGGCGACAGGGCAAGAGACCCAGTACTTC.

This clonotype was counted between two and nine times. J is TRBJ1-1 and V is TRBV29-1; no firm D call. V lost 3 bases and J lost 1, with 9 bases in between. The CDR3 spans 13 residues. The germline gives CDR1 SQVTM, CDR2 ANQGSEA. The CDR3 DNA is TGCAGCGTTGAGAATATTCCGAACACTGAAGCTTTCTTT. This translates into CSVENIPNTEAFF.

The genes are TRBV4-3 and TRBJ2-2; D remains ambiguous. The CDR3 spans 17 residues. Germline V lookup: CDR1 LGHNA, CDR2 YSLEER. Trimming removed 4 bases from V and 2 bases from J, with 17 bases in between. The CDR3 loop reads CASSRPSGQINTGELFF. CDR3 nucleotides: TGCGCCAGCAGCCGTCCGTCGGGTCAGATCAACACCGGGGAGCTGTTTTTT.

This clonotype was seen only a few times. The chain is built from TRBV3-1 and TRBJ2-2; the D gene is possibly TRBD1 (6 bases). The CDR3 extends over 16 amino acids. Trimming stripped 4 bases from V and 0 bases from J, with 12 bases between. Germline CDR1 reads LGHDT; CDR2 reads YNNKEL (reference sequence). CDR3 in amino acids: CASSPMDRANTGELFF. The DNA of the CDR3 is TGTGCCAGCAGCCCCATGGACAGAGCGAACACCGGGGAGCTGTTTTTT.

The chain employs TRBV16 and TRBJ1-1, with D unresolved. The CDR3 spans 15 residues. The V end lost 0 bases, the J end lost 1 base, and 9 bases lay between the germline ends. Germline V CDR1 and CDR2: KGHSY, FQNENV. The CDR3 sequence: CASSQSAARNTEAFF. The DNA of the CDR3 is TGTGCCAGCAGCCAATCGGCAGCCAGGAACACTGAAGCTTTCTTT.

The chain uses TRBV3-1 and TRBJ2-5, with D hard to call. This CDR3 spans 12 amino acids. The germline V gene encodes CDR1 LGHDT and CDR2 YNNKEL (reference sequence). Trimming stripped 3 bases from V and 3 bases from J, with 5 bases between. As DNA, the CDR3 is TGTGCCAGCAGCCATACAGAAGAGACCCAGTACTTC. Its protein is CASSHTEETQYF.

This clonotype has more than one count but fewer than ten. The chain joins TRBV3-1 to TRBJ1-1, with a tentative D call TRBD1 (5 bases). The CDR3 runs to 13 residues. Trimming took off 1 base at V and 7 bases at J, with 10 bases between the two ends. CDR1 and CDR2 from the germline V gene are LGHDT and YNNKEL (reference sequence). The CDR3 region is CASSQAGTREAFF. CDR3 DNA: TGTGCCAGCAGCCAAGCAGGGACTCGTGAAGCTTTCTTT. The whole variable domain, remainder taken from reference TRBV3-1 and TRBJ1-1, is DTAVSQTPKYLVTQMGNDKSIKCEQNLGHDTMYWYKQDSKKFLKIMFSYNNKELIINETVPNRFSPKSPDKAHLNLHINSLELGDSAVYFCASSQAGTREAFFGQGTRLTVV.

This clonotype showed up just a few times. V is TRBV6-5 and J is TRBJ2-1, with TRBD2 matching over 7 bases. Per germline, CDR1 MNHEY and CDR2 SVGAGI. With 2 bases clipped from V and 7 bases from J, the junction kept 14 bases outside the gene matches. The CDR3 has 17 residues. The CDR3 sequence: CASSYADSLTGRNEQFF. DNA of the CDR3: TGTGCCAGCAGTTACGCAGACTCCTTAACCGGGAGGAATGAGCAGTTCTTC.

The V call is TRBV24-1, the J call TRBJ2-3; D remains unclear. The CDR3 consists of 15 residues. The V end lost 2 bases, the J end lost 0 bases, and 8 bases lay between the germline ends. The germline V gene encodes CDR1 KGHDR and CDR2 SFDVKD. CDR3 sequence (DNA): TGTGCCACCAGTGATTGGCGCCGAAGCACAGATACGCAGTATTTT. It translates to CATSDWRRSTDTQYF.